This T cell receptor (beta chain) was captured in a study of T cells in Graves' hyperthyroidism and ophthalmopathy. For the study at large: Peripheral blood samples were taken at initial diagnosis, prior to any treatment.

Overall study findings and caveats: Among thyroid clonotypes expanded above 0.001, most also appeared in blood. Through a model of 13 V-J features, ophthalmopathy was separated from stable hyperthyroidism.

The investigators amplified TCR beta CDR3 regions from RNA transcripts. First-round RT-PCR targeting the TCR CDR3 was performed with the HTBI primer set. TCRdb re-called the multiplex PCR reads with MiXCR, one entry per CDR3 protein. Altogether some 530,000 distinct CDR3 sequences are present, approximately 23% being singletons, with the ten largest covering around 47%. Germline V gives CDR1 MDHEN, CDR2 SYDVKM. This CDR3 spans 14 amino acids. Trimming removed 5 bases at V and 5 bases at J, with 12 bases between. The sample holds many counts of this clonotype. Antigen: not known. Patients showing uncontrolled infection, other autoimmune disease, pregnancy or lactation were ineligible.

The rearrangement joins TRBV28 to TRBJ1-4; D possibly corresponds to TRBD1 (6 bases). This TCR was sampled from a woman between 70 and 85 years old with Graves' ophthalmopathy. The specimen was blood. The CDR3 loop is CASSIGQSNEKLFF. The CDR3 nucleotides are TGTGCCAGCAGTATAGGACAGAGCAATGAAAAACTGTTTTTT. Full variable domain (outside the CDR3, taken from reference TRBV28 and TRBJ1-4): DVKVTQSSRYLVKRTGEKVFLECVQDMDHENMFWYRQDPGLGLRLIYFSYDVKMKEKGDIPEGYSVSREKKERFSLILESASTNQTSMYLCASSIGQSNEKLFFGSGTQLSVL.